A selection of T cell receptor beta chains follows, all from one sample in a study of T cell responses to AZD1222 COVID-19 vaccine. Only in-frame clones appear in the TCRdb table, and some are missing; sequencing was by immunoSEQ multiplex PCR. Among 150,000 to 200,000 clones, approximately 90% were seen once, and the ten largest hold about 4.3%. The starting material was peripheral blood, obtained 28 days after the second dose of the MenACWY control vaccine. These receptors were taken from an adult who received the MenACWY meningococcal vaccine as a control. Each CDR3 is given with its conserved first and last residue. A D gene is named only where the DNA matches it firmly. Clone size appears in some rows only: once, few, many, or a class for an expanded clone.

j_gene | v_gene | d_gene | abundance | CDR3nt | CDR3aa
TRBJ2-5 | TRBV24-1 | TRBD1 | . | TGTGCCACCAGTGACCTTCGACAGGGCCCCCCAGAGACCCAGTACTTC | CATSDLRQGPPETQYF
TRBJ1-5 | TRBV28 | . | . | TGTGCCAGCAGTTTACGTCTGAGTCAGGGGAGGTACGATCAGCCCCAGCATTTT | CASSLRLSQGRYDQPQHF
TRBJ2-3 | TRBV9 | . | . | TGTGCCAGCAACAGACAGGGCACAGATACGCAGTATTTT | CASNRQGTDTQYF
TRBJ2-3 | TRBV7-8 | TRBD2 | . | TGTGCCAGCAGCTTGCCTAGCGGTAGATTCCATACGCAGTATTTT | CASSLPSGRFHTQYF
TRBJ1-1 | TRBV7-9 | TRBD1 | . | TGTGCCAGCAGCCTCCCTTGGGGACAGGACACTGAAGCTTTCTTT | CASSLPWGQDTEAFF
TRBJ2-1 | TRBV5-1 | . | . | TGCGCCAGCAGCGAGGGACACTATGAGCAGTTCTTC | CASSEGHYEQFF
TRBJ2-2 | TRBV5-8 | TRBD1 | . | TGTGCCAGCAGCTTGACCGGGACAGCCAACGGGGAGCTGTTTTTT | CASSLTGTANGELFF
TRBJ1-5 | TRBV4-3 | . | . | TGCGCCAGCAGCCAAGATGGCAATCAGCCCCAGCATTTT | CASSQDGNQPQHF
TRBJ2-1 | TRBV19 | . | . | TGTGCCAGTAGTATAGGTTCTAGCGAGGTTCTTGGGGAGCAGTTCTTC | CASSIGSSEVLGEQFF
TRBJ1-4 | TRBV11-2 | TRBD1 | . | TGTGCCAGCAGCTCAACAGGGGCGACTAATGAAAAACTGTTTTTT | CASSSTGATNEKLFF
TRBJ1-5 | TRBV7-2 | . | . | TGTGCCAGCAGCTTAACTCGGGATCAGCCCCAGCATTTT | CASSLTRDQPQHF
TRBJ2-2 | TRBV25-1 | . | . | TGTGCCAGCAGTGAATATAAGGGGACCGGGGAGCTGTTTTTT | CASSEYKGTGELFF
TRBJ2-2 | TRBV6-5 | TRBD2 | . | TGTGCCAGCAGTTTCACTAGCGGGAACACCGGGGAGCTGTTTTTT | CASSFTSGNTGELFF
TRBJ2-2 | TRBV4-3 | TRBD2 | . | TGCGCCAGCAGCCAAGCATCGGGACTAGCGGATAACACCGGGGAGCTGTTTTTT | CASSQASGLADNTGELFF
TRBJ2-7 | TRBV25-1 | . | . | TGTGCCAGCAAATTACGGGAGAACGAGCAGTACTTC | CASKLRENEQYF
TRBJ2-7 | TRBV9 | TRBD1 | . | TGTGCCAGCAGCGTAGGGACAGGAATCACCTACGAGCAGTACTTC | CASSVGTGITYEQYF
TRBJ2-2 | TRBV10-2 | . | . | TGCGCCAGCGCAGGTTTCACCGGGGAGCTGTTTTTT | CASAGFTGELFF
TRBJ2-3 | TRBV6-1 | . | . | TGTGCCATCAGGGGATCGACAGATACGCAGTATTTT | CAIRGSTDTQYF
TRBJ2-1 | TRBV5-1 | TRBD1 | . | TGCGCCAGCAGCCGAACTCTAGACAGGGGAACCTACAATGAGCAGTTCTTC | CASSRTLDRGTYNEQFF
TRBJ1-4 | TRBV12-3/TRBV12-4 | . | . | TGTGCCAGCAGTTCGGGCCGCCAGGTGTTTTTT | CASSSGRQVFF
TRBJ2-3 | TRBV28 | . | . | TGTGCCAGCAGTGCAACTACTAGACGTGTGACAGATACGCAGTATTTT | CASSATTRRVTDTQYF
TRBJ2-4 | TRBV3-1/TRBV3-2 | TRBD2 | . | TGTGCCAGCAGCACGCGGCTAGCGGGAGGATCAAACATTCAGTACTTC | CASSTRLAGGSNIQYF
TRBJ2-5 | TRBV6-2/TRBV6-3 | . | few | TGTGCCAGCAGTTACGGGTGGGGAATACAAGAGACCCAGTACTTC | CASSYGWGIQETQYF
TRBJ2-1 | TRBV10-3 | TRBD2 | . | TGTGCCACGCTGGGGGAGGGAAATGAGCAGTTCTTC | CATLGEGNEQFF
TRBJ2-4 | TRBV6-5 | TRBD2 | . | TGTGCCAGCAGCCTTGGACTAGCGGGAAACATTCAGTACTTC | CASSLGLAGNIQYF
TRBJ2-1 | TRBV19 | TRBD1 | . | TGTGCCAGTAGTATCCACAGGGGGCGGAATGAGCAGTTCTTC | CASSIHRGRNEQFF
TRBJ1-6 | TRBV7-2 | . | . | TGTGCCAGCAGCTTAGCTTATTCACCCCTCCACTTT | CASSLAYSPLHF
TRBJ1-2 | TRBV21-1 | . | . | TGTGCCAGCAGCAAAGACGCTGGGTATGGCTACACCTTC | CASSKDAGYGYTF
TRBJ2-7 | TRBV6-5 | TRBD2 | few | TGTGCCACCGGGGGGGGATTCTCAAGATACGAGCAGTACTTC | CATGGGFSRYEQYF
TRBJ2-6 | TRBV18 | . | once | TGTGCCAGCTCACTAGGGACAACCGGGGCCAACGTCCTGACTTTC | CASSLGTTGANVLTF
TRBJ2-3 | TRBV9 | . | once | TGTGCCAGCAGCACTACCGGGGGCACAGATACGCAGTATTTT | CASSTTGGTDTQYF
TRBJ1-2 | TRBV25-1 | . | . | TGTGCCAGCAGTCCTTTCTCGGAGATCTATGGCTACACCTTC | CASSPFSEIYGYTF
TRBJ1-3 | TRBV19 | . | . | TGTGCCAGTAAAAGGAAGACAGGATCCTTATCTGGAAACACCATATATTTT | CASKRKTGSLSGNTIYF
TRBJ2-3 | TRBV11-2 | TRBD1 | . | TGTGCCAGCAGCTCGGATACAGGGGCGCACAGGGACACAGATACGCAGTATTTT | CASSSDTGAHRDTDTQYF
TRBJ2-3 | TRBV9 | TRBD2 | . | TGTGCCAGCAGCGTAGCGGGTACAGCGGGGGCCACAGATACGCAGTATTTT | CASSVAGTAGATDTQYF
TRBJ1-2 | TRBV28 | TRBD1 | . | TGTGCCACTCCGGGACAGGGCCCCCCGGAGTATGGCTACACCTTC | CATPGQGPPEYGYTF
TRBJ1-2 | TRBV10-3 | . | few | TGTGCCATCAGTGACCTGGGGGAAGTATATGGCTACACCTTC | CAISDLGEVYGYTF
TRBJ1-1 | TRBV27 | . | . | TGTGCCAGCAGCCACCCCCGGTCCGACTCGGCTTTCTTT | CASSHPRSDSAFF
TRBJ1-6 | TRBV18 | . | . | TGTGCCAGCTCACCCCGGGAGGGGGATTCACCCCTCCACTTT | CASSPREGDSPLHF
TRBJ2-4 | TRBV28 | . | . | TGTGCCAGCATCCCTGGTGGGCTAGCCAAAAACATTCAGTACTTC | CASIPGGLAKNIQYF